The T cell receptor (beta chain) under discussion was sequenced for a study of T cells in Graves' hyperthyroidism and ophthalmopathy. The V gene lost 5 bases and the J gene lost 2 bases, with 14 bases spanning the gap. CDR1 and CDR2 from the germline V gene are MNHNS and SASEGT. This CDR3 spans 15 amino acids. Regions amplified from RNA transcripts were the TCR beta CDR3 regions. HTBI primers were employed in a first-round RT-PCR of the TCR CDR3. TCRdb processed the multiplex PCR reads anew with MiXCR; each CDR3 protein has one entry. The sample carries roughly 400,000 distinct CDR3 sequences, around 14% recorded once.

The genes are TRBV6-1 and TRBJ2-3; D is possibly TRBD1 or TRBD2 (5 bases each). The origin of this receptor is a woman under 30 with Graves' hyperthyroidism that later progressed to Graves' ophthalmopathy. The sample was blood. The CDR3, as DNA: TGTGCCAGCAGTACACAGGTAGCGCACACAGATACGCAGTATTTT. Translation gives CASSTQVAHTDTQYF.